The clone carrying this T cell receptor beta chain was detected ten times or more. Antigen specificity is unknown. This sample stems from a study of spatial heterogeneity in lung cancer. TCRdb processed the 5' RACE reads anew with MiXCR; each CDR3 protein has one entry. The sample lists about 75,000 distinct CDR3 sequences, 13% occurring once. Study-level points and caveats: There were more appearances of ubiquitous expanded tumor TCRs in blood at resection than at follow-up.

Regarding time point: sample taken at primary tumor resection. Tumor, nontumor lung or frozen PBMC supplied whole RNA that was sequenced unsorted. The receptor was isolated from a male donor with early-stage non-small cell lung cancer. The specimen was PBMCs, collected at surgery.

The chain's CDR3 is CASSFVLTNEKLFF. In DNA form, the CDR3 reads TGTGCCAGCAGTTTTGTTTTAACTAATGAAAAACTGTTTTTT. The chain has TRBV28 and TRBJ1-4; D is unclear. This CDR3 contains 14 residues. Trimming shortened V by 3 bases and J by 1 base, and 6 bases separated the two germline ends. Germline V CDR1 and CDR2: MDHEN, SYDVKM. The whole variable domain, remainder taken from reference TRBV28 and TRBJ1-4, is DVKVTQSSRYLVKRTGEKVFLECVQDMDHENMFWYRQDPGLGLRLIYFSYDVKMKEKGDIPEGYSVSREKKERFSLILESASTNQTSMYLCASSFVLTNEKLFFGSGTQLSVL.